The clone carrying this TCR beta chain was seen many times. No antigen is known for it. The data derive from a study of T cells in Graves' hyperthyroidism and ophthalmopathy. General study results and limits: In blood, most of the thyroid clonotypes expanded above 0.001 were also present.

Amplified regions were TCR beta CDR3 sequences from RNA transcripts. RT-PCR in the first round (using the HTBI primer set) targeted the TCR CDR3. Each CDR3 protein is one row after TCRdb ran MiXCR on the multiplex PCR reads. The sample records fewer than 750,000 distinct CDR3 sequences, roughly 15% being singletons. Germline-derived CDR1 and CDR2 are LNHDA and SQIVND (reference sequence). There are 12 residues in the CDR3. V was pared by 4 bases and J by 5 bases, with 1 base of the junction left unmatched. This TCR derives from a woman aged 40 to 50 with Graves' ophthalmopathy. The sample taken for sequencing was blood. The chain couples TRBV19 to TRBJ1-1; 7 bases line up with TRBD1. CDR3 in DNA: TGTGCCAGTAGTAAACAGGGGACTGAAGCTTTCTTT. As protein: CASSKQGTEAFF.